This passage covers 8 T cell receptor beta chains from one sample sequenced in a study of CD8 T cells in Susac syndrome. An amount of RNA that ranged from roughly 0.5 to 1 ug was reverse transcribed with random hexamers. TCRdb called the immunoSEQ multiplex PCR reads again in MiXCR, with one record for every CDR3 protein. This sample has 150,000 to 200,000 distinct CDR3 sequences, with 90% to 97% found just once. Sequencing was done on a sample of CD4+ T cells from PBMCs. These receptors came from a human donor with multiple sclerosis.

The chain employs TRBV15 and TRBJ2-2; a possible D gene is TRBD1 (5 bases). Germline-derived CDR1 and CDR2 are LNHNV and YYDKDF (reference sequence). The CDR3 runs to 15 residues. V dropped 1 base and J dropped 6 bases, with 12 bases sitting between them. As DNA, the CDR3 is TGTGCCACCAGCAGAGTCGCAGGGTTCGCCGGGGAGCTGTTTTTT. Residues: CATSRVAGFAGELFF. Drawing the rest from reference TRBV15 and TRBJ2-2, the complete variable domain is DAMVIQNPRYQVTQFGKPVTLSCSQTLNHNVMYWYQQKSSQAPKLLFHYYDKDFNNEADTPDNFQSRRPNTSFCFLDIRSPGLGDTAMYLCATSRVAGFAGELFFGEGSRLTVL.

As to this clonotype: Germline and junction disagree at one end, which may indicate a read error. This chain uses TRBV5-1 with TRBJ1-5, with TRBD1 matching over 8 bases. This CDR3 comprises 14 residues. Germline V gene lookup returns CDR1 SGHRS and CDR2 YFSETQ. This CDR3 is CASSLDRGNQPQHF. In DNA form, the CDR3 reads TGTGCCAGCAGCTTGGACAGGGGCAATCAGCCCCAGCATTTT.

V and J are TRBV28 and TRBJ2-1; D uncertain. The V gene lost 5 bases and the J gene lost 1 base, with 15 bases spanning the gap. The CDR3 runs to 16 residues. Looked up from germline, CDR1 is MDHEN and CDR2 is SYDVKM. CDR3 DNA: TGTGCCAGCAGTCCCTCGGGTAGTTTGTCCTACAATGAGCAGTTCTTC. Translated: CASSPSGSLSYNEQFF.

CDR3 amino acids: CASSLVGQGLGTEAFF. In DNA, the CDR3 is TGCGCCAGCAGCTTGGTGGGACAGGGTCTGGGCACTGAAGCTTTCTTT. The gene calls are TRBV5-1 and TRBJ1-1; TRBD1 matches at 9 bases. The CDR3 has 16 amino acids. With V trimmed by 0 bases and J by 4 bases, 7 bases remained unmatched. Germline V gives CDR1 SGHRS, CDR2 YFSETQ.

Only one count was recorded for this clonotype. This sequence joins TRBV2 and TRBJ2-3; perhaps TRBD1 as D (6 bases). CDR3 length: 13 residues. Germline V CDR1 and CDR2: SNHLY, FYNNEI. The V end lost 6 bases, the J end lost 4 bases, and 11 bases lay between the germline ends. Here the CDR3 reads CASRPRGSDTQYF. CDR3 DNA: TGTGCCAGCAGGCCTAGGGGGTCAGATACGCAGTATTTT. The whole variable domain, remainder taken from reference TRBV2 and TRBJ2-3, is EPEVTQTPSHQVTQMGQEVILRCVPISNHLYFYWYRQILGQKVEFLVSFYNNEISEKSEIFDDQFSVERPDGSNFTLKIRSTKLEDSAMYFCASRPRGSDTQYFGPGTRLTVL.

This clonotype was counted once. The chain links TRBV2 to TRBJ2-7, with D possibly being TRBD2 (6 bases). The CDR3 covers 13 residues. V lost 8 bases to trimming and J lost 3 bases, with 14 bases between them. CDR1 and CDR2 from the germline V gene are SNHLY and FYNNEI. The CDR3 sequence is CASGTEGHYEQYF. Written as DNA, the CDR3 is TGTGCCAGCGGGACTGAGGGGCACTACGAGCAGTACTTC.

The V call is TRBV7-8, the J call TRBJ2-7; weak D call: TRBD1 (6 bases). CDR3 length: 14 residues. V was pared by 3 bases and J by 5 bases, with 14 bases between. Germline assignment: CDR1 SGHVS and CDR2 FQNEAQ. The CDR3 DNA sequence: TGTGCCAGCAGCTTTAGGGGACAAGGGGACGAGCAGTACTTC. It translates to CASSFRGQGDEQYF.

This chain uses TRBV20-1 with TRBJ2-3; TRBD1 aligns across 7 bases. The CDR3 consists of 13 residues. The J segment lost 5 bases and the V segment lost 4 bases, leaving 6 bases of the junction unmatched. The germline gives CDR1 DFQATT, CDR2 SNEGSKA (reference sequence). CDR3 sequence: CSATTQGIDTQYF. The CDR3 nucleotides read TGCAGTGCTACGACACAGGGGATAGATACGCAGTATTTT.